This passage covers 30 T cell receptor beta chains from one sample sequenced in a study of primary melanoma T cells and metastatic recurrence. The method was immunoSEQ multiplex PCR; TCRdb's version includes in-frame clones alone and lacks a portion of them. The table shows approximately 320 clones, with around 59% occurring only once. The material sequenced was melanoma tumor tissue. These receptors were taken from a human donor with melanoma.

This clone turned up a few times. The V and J genes are TRBV6-8 and TRBJ1-1; D might be TRBD1 (5 bases). The CDR3 is 14 amino acids. The ends were cut back, 5 bases at V and 5 bases at J, with 15 bases in the middle. Germline values: CDR1 MNHGY, CDR2 SAAAGT. CDR3 DNA sequence: TGTGCCAGCAGTGGCGGGACGACGGATACTGAAGCTTTCTTT. This gives the protein CASSGGTTDTEAFF.

The chain carries TRBV18 and TRBJ1-1; the match to TRBD1 covers 7 bases. The junction had 14 bases not matched to a gene; V was cut back by 5 bases and J by 5 bases. Germline CDR1 is KGHSH and CDR2 is LQKENI. This CDR3 region has 16 residues. Here the CDR3 DNA reads TGTGCCAGCTCAAGAGGGGGCCGATACTCGGGTACTGAAGCTTTCTTT. Translated, it gives CASSRGGRYSGTEAFF.

This clone was recorded only once. The chain uses TRBV28 and TRBJ1-5; 7 bases are a match to TRBD1. V was clipped by 7 bases and J by 9 bases; unmatched bases: 6. This CDR3 has 12 residues. In germline, CDR1 is MDHEN, CDR2 SYDVKM. The CDR3, as DNA: TGTGCCAGCACCACAGGGGCACGGCCCCAGCATTTT. This sequence encodes CASTTGARPQHF.

This clone was counted a single time. The genes are TRBV18 and TRBJ2-3; D gene uncertain. V was trimmed by 6 bases and J by 2 bases, leaving 6 bases between them. CDR3 length: 12 residues. In germline, CDR1 is KGHSH, CDR2 LQKENI. Written as DNA, the CDR3 is TGTGCCAGCTCTCCCGCCACAGATACGCAGTATTTT. Encoded protein: CASSPATDTQYF.

This sequence joins TRBV15 and TRBJ2-5; D uncertain. The V and J ends lost 0 bases and 2 bases respectively, with 7 bases between them. This CDR3 is 14 amino acids long. Germline V gene lookup returns CDR1 LNHNV and CDR2 YYDKDF (reference sequence). CDR3 DNA sequence: TGTGCCACCAGCAGAGATCGCCCGCAAGAGACCCAGTACTTC. It is translated as CATSRDRPQETQYF.

The chain's CDR3 is CASSSRTSGPGPYEQYF. The CDR3 DNA sequence: TGTGCCAGCAGCTCTCGGACTAGCGGGCCCGGGCCCTACGAGCAGTACTTC. The rearrangement uses TRBV11-3 and TRBJ2-7, with 11 nucleotides matching TRBD2. This CDR3 comprises 17 residues. Germline V lookup: CDR1 SGHNT, CDR2 YENEEA. With 4 bases clipped from V and 2 bases from J, the junction kept 10 bases outside the gene matches.

The sample holds one count of this clone. The chain joins TRBV29-1 to TRBJ2-1, with 8 bases lining up with TRBD2. With 7 bases clipped from V and 4 bases from J, the junction kept 12 bases outside the gene matches. CDR3 length: 15 amino acids. The germline V gene has CDR1 SQVTM and CDR2 ANQGSEA. The CDR3 nucleotides are TGCAGCGCAGTGGCGAGCGGGAGCCCATACAATGAGCAGTTCTTC. It specifies CSAVASGSPYNEQFF.

This clone showed up just once. V and J are TRBV6-8 and TRBJ2-1; 12 bases agree with TRBD2. This CDR3 is 16 amino acids long. Trimming cost V 5 bases and J 2 bases; bases outside gene matches: 4. CDR1 is MNHGY, CDR2 SAAAGT, per germline. The CDR3, as DNA: TGTGCCAGCAGTGGGGCTAGCGGGAGGGCCTACAATGAGCAGTTCTTC. Its translation is CASSGASGRAYNEQFF.

The chain has TRBV6-8 and TRBJ2-7, with D tentatively TRBD1 or TRBD2 (6 bases each). CDR1 and CDR2 from the germline V gene are MNHGY and SAAAGT. The V and J ends lost 4 bases and 2 bases respectively, with 12 bases between them. This CDR3 comprises 14 residues. The CDR3 DNA reads TGTGCCAGCAGTTTGGGGGGCTTAACCTACGAGCAGTACTTC. It translates to CASSLGGLTYEQYF.

The gene calls are TRBV2 and TRBJ2-7; TRBD1 matches 10 bases. There are 13 residues in the CDR3. Germline V gene sequence: CDR1 SNHLY, CDR2 FYNNEI. V was pared by 6 bases and J by 6 bases, with 5 bases of the junction left unmatched. The DNA for the CDR3 is TGTGCCAGCAGCCGGGACAGGGGTCGCGAGCAGTACTTC. This gives the protein CASSRDRGREQYF. The variable domain in full, with the rest retrieved from reference TRBV2 and TRBJ2-7, is EPEVTQTPSHQVTQMGQEVILRCVPISNHLYFYWYRQILGQKVEFLVSFYNNEISEKSEIFDDQFSVERPDGSNFTLKIRSTKLEDSAMYFCASSRDRGREQYFGPGTRLTVT.

The chain couples TRBV6-9 to TRBJ2-2; D may be TRBD1 or TRBD2 (5 bases each). The CDR3 has 14 residues. Germline CDR1 MNHGY, CDR2 SVAAGI. V lost 6 bases to trimming and J lost 3 bases, with 11 bases between them. CDR3 in DNA: TGTGCCAGCAGGACCCGAGGGGACACCGGGGAGCTGTTTTTT. This sequence encodes CASRTRGDTGELFF.

The chain combines TRBV29-1 with TRBJ2-1; the D gene is possibly TRBD2 (6 bases). Germline loops: CDR1 SQVTM, CDR2 ANQGSEA. The V gene lost 1 base and the J gene lost 3 bases, with 13 bases spanning the gap. The CDR3 extends over 15 amino acids. The CDR3 here is CSVEGRGRNYNEQFF. CDR3 in DNA: TGCAGCGTTGAAGGGCGGGGCAGGAACTACAATGAGCAGTTCTTC.

CDR3 in amino acids: CASSGTSTGTYEQYF. For the CDR3, the DNA is TGTGCCAGCAGCGGAACTTCGACAGGGACCTACGAGCAGTACTTC. The gene calls are TRBV11-3 and TRBJ2-7, with TRBD1 matching 7 bases. This CDR3 comprises 15 residues. Germline lookup yields CDR1 SGHNT and CDR2 YENEEA. V trimming: 5 bases; J trimming: 2 bases; junction bases outside the gene matches: 9. Together with reference TRBV11-3 and TRBJ2-7, the CDR3 gives the full variable domain: EAGVVQSPRYKIIEKKQPVAFWCNPISGHNTLYWYLQNLGQGPELLIRYENEEAVDDSQLPKDRFSAERLKGVDSTLKIQPAELGDSAVYLCASSGTSTGTYEQYFGPGTRLTVT.

A word on this clone: An end of the junction differs from the germline gene, which may be a read error. V gene TRBV6-8 combines with J gene TRBJ1-2; D unclear. From germline, CDR1 is MNHGY and CDR2 SAAAGT. This CDR3 has 13 residues. The CDR3 here is CASSYNLWYGYTF. Written as DNA, the CDR3 is TGTGCCAGCAGTTACAACCTGTGGTATGGYTACACCTTC.

CDR3 protein: CASSQDWETGSTDTQYF. CDR3 bases: TGCGCCAGCAGCCAAGATTGGGAGACAGGGAGCACAGATACGCAGTATTTT. The rearrangement links TRBV1 to TRBJ2-3; the table names TRBD1, a call not compared with the DNA. TRBV1 is shown as a pseudogene. The CDR3 totals 17 residues.

The V gene is TRBV28, the J gene TRBJ1-1; 10 bases line up with TRBD1. Germline CDR1 is MDHEN and CDR2 is SYDVKM. CDR3 length: 15 amino acids. Germline trimming cut 7 bases from V and 6 bases from J; bases unmatched to any gene: 11. CDR3 sequence reads: CASIVGTGAGAEAFF. DNA for the CDR3: TGTGCCAGCATAGTCGGGACAGGGGCGGGGGCTGAAGCTTTCTTT.

J is TRBJ1-2 and V is TRBV6-8; D might be TRBD1 (6 bases). Trimming cost V 7 bases and J 6 bases, with 21 bases left between them. The germline V gene has CDR1 MNHGY and CDR2 SAAAGT. This CDR3 has 15 residues. CDR3 amino acids: CASTPTGAPWDGYTF. CDR3 DNA: TGTGCCAGCACCCCTACGGGGGCACCATGGGATGGCTACACCTTC.

This chain links TRBV11-3 with TRBJ2-2, with D perhaps TRBD1 or TRBD2 (6 bases each). The CDR3 runs 14 residues. Germline CDR1 and CDR2: SGHNT and YENEEA. The germline V and J ends were trimmed by 5 bases and 6 bases, with 13 bases remaining between them. The CDR3 region has the DNA TGTGCCAGCAGCCCGGGGGCTAAAGCCGGGGAGCTGTTTTTT. The encoded protein is CASSPGAKAGELFF.

The J gene is TRBJ2-7, the V gene TRBV19, with D possibly called TRBD1 or TRBD2 (5 bases each). The CDR3 spans 14 residues. V shed 11 bases and J shed 0 bases, with 17 bases lying between them. Germline V gene data show CDR1 as LNHDA and CDR2 as SQIVND (reference sequence). The CDR3 DNA reads TGTGCCGCCCGTCGGGACCAAAGCTCCTACGAGCAGTACTTC. This codes for CAARRDQSSYEQYF.

This clone was observed a handful of times. The V and J genes are TRBV15 and TRBJ2-2; TRBD2 might be the D (6 bases). Trimming shortened V by 1 base and J by 5 bases, and 14 bases separated the two germline ends. Germline assignment: CDR1 LNHNV and CDR2 YYDKDF (reference sequence). There are 16 residues in the CDR3. CDR3 nucleotide sequence: TGTGCCACCAGCAGAGCCCAGGACCGGGGGACCGGGGAGCTGTTTTTT. It encodes CATSRAQDRGTGELFF.

The J gene is TRBJ2-1, the V gene TRBV6-8; tentative D call: TRBD1 (6 bases). The CDR3 covers 15 residues. The germline V and J ends were trimmed by 5 bases and 7 bases, with 18 bases remaining between them. CDR1 and CDR2 from the germline V gene are MNHGY and SAAAGT. CDR3 nucleotides: TGTGCCAGCAGTCAACGCTCCGCCGACAGGAATGAGCAGTTCTTC. It specifies CASSQRSADRNEQFF.

The chain carries TRBV29-1 and TRBJ2-7, with TRBD1 matching 8 bases. V dropped 7 bases and J dropped 4; count of bases not matched to a gene: 9. The germline V gene encodes CDR1 SQVTM and CDR2 ANQGSEA. This CDR3 contains 13 residues. CDR3: CSARTGLGYEQYF. CDR3 nucleotide sequence: TGCAGCGCTCGGACAGGGTTAGGATACGAGCAGTACTTC.

A word on this clone: Other DNA variants within this sample encode the same CDR3. The V and J genes are TRBV30 and TRBJ2-7; D unresolved. This CDR3 is built from 12 residues. Germline CDR1 is GTSNPN and CDR2 is SVGIG (reference sequence). V was pared by 1 base and J by 3 bases, with 7 bases between. The CDR3 DNA reads TGTGCCTGGAGTGCTGGGGTCTACGAGCAGTACTTC. Its protein product is CAWSAGVYEQYF. Together with reference TRBV30 and TRBJ2-7, the CDR3 gives the full variable domain: SQTIHQWPATLVQPVGSPLSLECTVEGTSNPNLYWYRQAAGRGLQLLFYSVGIGQISSEVPQNLSASRPQDRQFILSSKKLLLSDSGFYLCAWSAGVYEQYFGPGTRLTVT.

J is TRBJ1-2 and V is TRBV29-1; 11 nucleotides align to TRBD1. The germline CDR1 and CDR2 sequences are SQVTM and ANQGSEA. The V gene end was trimmed by 0 bases and the J gene end by 7 bases; junction bases not matched to a gene: 4. CDR3 length equals 14 residues. CDR3 nucleotides: TGCAGCGTTGAAGATCGGACAGGGGGCTTTGGCTACACCTTC. This codes for CSVEDRTGGFGYTF.

This chain uses TRBV11-3 with TRBJ2-7; no clear D. Trimming removed 5 bases at V and 2 bases at J, with 13 bases between. Looked up from germline, CDR1 is SGHNT and CDR2 is YENEEA. This CDR3 spans 14 amino acids. This chain's CDR3 is CASSRYGRPYEQYF. The CDR3 DNA sequence: TGTGCCAGCAGCCGCTATGGGCGCCCCTACGAGCAGTACTTC.

This chain links TRBV5-1 with TRBJ1-2, with 12 bases matching TRBD1. Trimming cost V 6 bases and J 4 bases; bases outside gene matches: 19. CDR1 and CDR2 from the germline V gene are SGHRS and YFSETQ. The CDR3 totals 19 residues. CDR3 coding DNA: TGCGCCAGCACCTATAACCCTCGGGACAGGGGGCTGAGGAGCTATGGCTACACCTTC. This encodes CASTYNPRDRGLRSYGYTF.

The chain recombines TRBV12-5 with TRBJ2-2; D is undetermined. The V gene's germline CDR1 is LGHNT and CDR2 FRNRAP. This CDR3 contains 16 residues. As DNA, the CDR3 is TGTGCCAGCACCCCTGTAAAGGGCCCCAACACCGGGGAGCTGTTTTTT. Protein: CASTPVKGPNTGELFF. The full variable domain, its missing parts supplied by reference TRBV12-5 and TRBJ2-2, is DARVTQTPRHKVTEMGQEVTMRCQPILGHNTVFWYRQTMMQGLELLAYFRNRAPLDDSGMPKDRFSAEMPDATLATLKIQPSEPRDSAVYFCASTPVKGPNTGELFFGEGSRLTVL.

CDR3 sequence reads: CASSLGAGRGRVTDTQYF. The CDR3 nucleotides are TGTGCCAGCAGTTTAGGCGCGGGGCGCGGGAGGGTGACAGATACGCAGTATTTT. The J gene is TRBJ2-3, the V gene TRBV9; the match to TRBD2 covers 9 bases. CDR3 length: 18 residues. V gave up 5 bases and J gave up 3 bases; unmatched junction bases: 16. From germline, CDR1 is SGDLS and CDR2 YYNGEE.

In this sample, this clone is hyperexpanded. The junction and the germline gene differ at one end; a read error may be behind it. The chain carries TRBV6-8 and TRBJ1-4; D is uncertain. The CDR3 sequence is 15 residues long. The V gene's germline CDR1 is MNHGY and CDR2 SAAAGT. The CDR3 sequence: CASSDSIAVGEKLFF. For the CDR3, the DNA is TGTGCCAGCAGTGACTCGATCGCCGTAGGGGAAAAACTGTTTTTT.

This sequence joins TRBV5-1 and TRBJ1-2; unclear D gene. V lost 3 bases and J 7 bases, leaving 19 bases between the germline ends. Germline CDR1 reads SGHRS; CDR2 reads YFSETQ. The CDR3 runs 15 residues. The CDR3, as DNA: TGCGCCAGCAGCTCCGGGGAGGCCGTTATAAGTGGCTACACCTTC. Its translation: CASSSGEAVISGYTF. Full variable domain (remainder filled in from reference TRBV5-1 and TRBJ1-2): KAGVTQTPRYLIKTRGQQVTLSCSPISGHRSVSWYQQTPGQGLQFLFEYFSETQRNKGNFPGRFSGRQFSNSRSEMNVSTLELGDSALYLCASSSGEAVISGYTFGSGTRLTVV.